This TCR beta chain is drawn from a study of blood T cell repertoires in COVID-19. In the study overall: COVID-19 samples from acute and convalescent phases originated in the United States, Italy and Spain. T cells, B-cell-depleted T cells, or PBMCs supplied cDNA or gDNA.

In the source study's methods: Amplified reference gene primers provided the basis for estimating nucleated cell counts. Profiled with immunoSEQ multiplex PCR; TCRdb holds only in-frame clones, not every one. V and J calls and clone size are given by that table; D and trimming were obtained from the DNA. Seen here are about 170,000 clones, around 90% observed once, and the top ten hold approximately 2.1%. The length of the CDR3 is 14 residues. V lost 4 bases, J lost 4 bases, and 10 bases lay in between. Germline CDR1 is LGHDT and CDR2 is YNNKEL (reference sequence). The chain uses TRBV3-1 (or the pseudogene TRBV3-2) and TRBJ1-4; possibly TRBD1 for D (5 bases). The TCR originated in a man aged 50-60 years who had recovered from COVID-19. Input material: peripheral blood. The CDR3 coding sequence is TGTGCCAGCAGCCTTTGGCAGGGTAATGAAAAACTGTTTTTT. Amino acids: CASSLWQGNEKLFF.